The present T cell receptor (beta chain) was sequenced within a study of CD8+CD57+ T cells in acquired aplastic anemia. The use of genomic DNA as template underpinned the TCR beta VDJ and CDR3 profiling. One entry per CDR3 protein, called by TCRdb with MiXCR from the reads. The sample records under 350,000 distinct CDR3 sequences, 50% to 70% being singletons. About this clonotype: The antigen is unknown.

Study observations and caveats: Around 27 CD8+ CDR3 sequences occurred in both the patients and the controls.

Per germline, CDR1 MNHEY and CDR2 SVGAGI. Trimming shortened V by 8 bases and J by 2 bases, and 13 bases separated the two germline ends. This CDR3 is built from 13 residues. The chain couples TRBV6-5 to TRBJ2-7; D gene unclear. Sequenced: sorted CD4+, CD8+, or CD8+CD57+ T cells (not recorded which) from PBMCs. The clonotype originates from a human donor with severe aplastic anemia or a healthy control (not recorded which). The chain's CDR3 is CASGPTSTYEQYF. The CDR3 region has the DNA TGTGCCAGCGGACCTACCTCCACCTACGAGCAGTACTTC.